This is a list of T cell receptor beta chains from one sample in a study of blood T cell repertoires in COVID-19. The repertoire was sequenced with immunoSEQ multiplex PCR; TCRdb's copy has only in-frame clones and lacks some. The sample lists fewer than 100,000 clones; 88% were seen once. The specimen was peripheral blood. These receptor sequences come from a human donor in a cohort sampled during active COVID-19. The CDR3 runs from the conserved cysteine through the conserved F or W. Clone size is given for some rows only: seen once, a few or many times, or a class if the clone is expanded.

V | size | CDR3
TRBV6-2/TRBV6-3 | many | CASSLNGGELFF
TRBV20-1 | . | CSASLVALINEQFF
TRBV28 | . | CASKGTSGSSYNEQFF
TRBV30 | . | CAWAQNSPLHF
TRBV18 | once | CASSPSVSGNTIYF
TRBV7-9 | . | CASSLSAGITEAFF
TRBV9 | . | CASSVTGSTNEKLFF
TRBV18 | . | CASSERAWATNEKLFF
TRBV6-5 | . | CAISHRVAGELFF
TRBV6-1 | . | CASSAAPGQGDTEAFF
TRBV27 | . | CASSLGLAGVNEQFF
TRBV18 | few | CASSPNRQGTNEQFF
TRBV6-2/TRBV6-3 | . | CASSYSAGNTGELFF
TRBV6-2/TRBV6-3 | . | CASSSGQGASNSPLHF
TRBV21-1 | . | CASAKRDLKIPGPGNTIYF
TRBV19 | . | CASSPSPSGSRIIQYF
TRBV24-1 | . | CATSDPRNRGGDYNEQFF
TRBV20-1 | few | CSADRNTEAFF
TRBV18 | . | CASSPTGYNEQFF
TRBV9 | . | CASSVGQADYGYTF
TRBV6-2/TRBV6-3 | . | CASSYTGTGSHEQYF
TRBV10-3 | . | CAISGRTDTEAFF
TRBV19 | few | CASKAGGSTDTQYF
TRBV18 | . | CASSDRASGELFF
TRBV7-9 | few | CASSLVGSVTQAFF
TRBV18 | . | CASSQTSGEDTQYF
TRBV7-3 | . | CASSLLGTGGHEQYF
TRBV11-2 | . | CASSLSGGGSYNEQFF
TRBV5-1 | . | CASSLDSGGGTDTQYF
TRBV29-1 | . | CSGSRGMGDTQYF
TRBV3-1/TRBV3-2 | . | CASSQRDHHENKAGSTDTQYF
TRBV7-2 | . | CASSLGVGAYGEQFF
TRBV19 | . | CASTNRGEFGEKLFF
TRBV6-6 | once | CASSAGTSDHNEQFF
TRBV15 | . | CATSLGDRRVSPLHF
TRBV14 | . | CASSQRLENEQFF
TRBV2 | . | CASSRTGTSGETQYF
TRBV5-1 | . | CASSLGDRDYSGNTIYF
TRBV28 | . | CASRTGATNEKLFF
TRBV24-1 | . | CATSGTGSGAQYF
TRBV7-9 | . | CASSFGQENGYTF
TRBV18 | . | CASSPGPKNIQYF
TRBV6-2/TRBV6-3 | . | CASSYWAPNTGELFF
TRBV11-2 | . | CASSLYRGPLNTEAFF
TRBV18 | once | CASSKDRRDTEAFF
TRBV5-8 | . | CASSLYQPQHF
TRBV28 | . | CASSLAQGSGYGYTF
TRBV18 | . | CASSPWTSGTDTQYF
TRBV11-3 | once | CASSPGPGRAIYNTGELFF
TRBV4-3 | . | CASSQDKRIYEQYF
TRBV6-5 | . | CASIDRGNQPQHF